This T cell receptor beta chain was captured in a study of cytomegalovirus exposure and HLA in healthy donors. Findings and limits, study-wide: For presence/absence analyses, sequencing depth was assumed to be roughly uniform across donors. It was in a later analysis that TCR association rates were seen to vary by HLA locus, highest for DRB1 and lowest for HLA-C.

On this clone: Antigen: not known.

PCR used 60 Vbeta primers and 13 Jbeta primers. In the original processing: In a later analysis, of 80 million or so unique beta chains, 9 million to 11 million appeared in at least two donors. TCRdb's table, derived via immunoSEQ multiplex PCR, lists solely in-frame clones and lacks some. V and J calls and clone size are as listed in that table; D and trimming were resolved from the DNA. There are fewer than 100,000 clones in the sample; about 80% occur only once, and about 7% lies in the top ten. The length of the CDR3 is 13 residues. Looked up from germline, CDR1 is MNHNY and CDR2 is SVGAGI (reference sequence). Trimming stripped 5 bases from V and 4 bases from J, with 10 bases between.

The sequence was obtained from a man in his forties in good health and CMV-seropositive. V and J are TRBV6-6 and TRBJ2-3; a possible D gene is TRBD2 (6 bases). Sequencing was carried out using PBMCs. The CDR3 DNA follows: TGTGCCAGCAGTAGACTAGGCCCAGATACGCAGTATTTT. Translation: CASSRLGPDTQYF.